These 18 T cell receptor beta chains were all obtained from the same sample, sequenced in a study of identifying expanded T cells in peripheral blood (dated by TCRdb to the late 2010s). Library preparation was by the immunoSEQ multiplex PCR assay. The table was pulled from immuneACCESS by TCRdb, which kept in-frame rearrangements only. Such tables lose some clones; where checked, under half of the loss comes from unresolved V genes, and the rest has no known cause. The sample table lists around 99,000 clones, around 90% of them with a count of one. About 8.6% of the sample is in the top ten clones. The sequenced material came from blood. All receptors derive from a person between 18 and 69 years old in good health.

CDR3 loop: CASSFASNQPQHF. In nucleotides, the CDR3 is TGTGCCAGCAGCTTTGCCAGTAATCAGCCCCAGCATTTT. The chain couples TRBV7-2 to TRBJ1-5; D not resolved. Trimming removed 3 bases at V and 4 bases at J, with 7 bases between. CDR3 length: 13 residues. Germline V gives CDR1 SGHTA, CDR2 FQGNSA.

V is TRBV6-6 and J is TRBJ1-3, with D hard to call. Trimming shortened V by 0 bases and J by 0 bases, and 6 bases separated the two germline ends. The CDR3 is 15 amino acids. CDR1 is MNHNY, CDR2 SVGAGI, per germline (reference sequence). The CDR3 DNA follows: TGTGCCAGCAGTTACTCGAGCGTCTCTGGAAACACCATATATTTT. This sequence encodes CASSYSSVSGNTIYF.

The rearrangement uses TRBV30 and TRBJ1-2, with unresolved D. With 2 bases removed from V and 2 bases from J, the gap between germline ends came to 9 bases. Germline loops: CDR1 GTSNPN, CDR2 SVGIG (reference sequence). CDR3 length: 13 residues. The CDR3 DNA sequence: TGTGCCTGGAGTCCCGGCACGAACTATGGCTACACCTTC. It specifies CAWSPGTNYGYTF.

This clone was observed a handful of times. The chain combines TRBV30 with TRBJ1-6; D might be TRBD1 (5 bases). This CDR3 region has 16 residues. V lost 0 bases to trimming and J lost 6 bases, with 15 bases between them. From germline, CDR1 is GTSNPN and CDR2 SVGIG (reference sequence). DNA for the CDR3: TGTGCCTGGAGTGTACGTTGGGGCATCGGTAATTCACCCCTCCACTTT. Translated, it gives CAWSVRWGIGNSPLHF.

This sequence joins TRBV4-1 and TRBJ1-4, with TRBD1 as a possible D gene (5 bases). Germline values: CDR1 MGHRA, CDR2 YSYEKL. V lost 2 bases, J lost 5 bases, and 18 bases lay in between. The length of the CDR3 is 17 residues. DNA for the CDR3: TGCGCCAGCAGCCAATACGGGGCCCCATTAATGAATGAAAAACTGTTTTTT. This codes for CASSQYGAPLMNEKLFF.

The rearrangement joins TRBV11-2 to TRBJ2-7, with D unresolved. The CDR3 covers 11 residues. V gave up 3 bases and J gave up 6 bases, with 6 bases separating them. CDR1 and CDR2 (germline): SGHAT, FQNNGV. In nucleotides, the CDR3 is TGTGCCAGCAGCTTGTACGGCGAGCAGTACTTC. Translated, it gives CASSLYGEQYF.

V is TRBV5-1 and J is TRBJ2-2; tentatively, D is TRBD2 (6 bases). Germline CDR1 is SGHRS and CDR2 is YFSETQ. V was clipped by 5 bases and J by 5 bases, with 13 bases between them. There are 14 residues in the CDR3. CDR3 in DNA: TGCGCCAGCAGTCTTGGTGGGGGGACCGGGGAGCTGTTTTTT. This encodes CASSLGGGTGELFF.

V gene TRBV7-2 combines with J gene TRBJ2-2; D is undetermined. V was shortened by 5 bases and J by 1 base, with 11 bases between the two germline ends. Germline V gives CDR1 SGHTA, CDR2 FQGNSA. This CDR3 spans 15 amino acids. CDR3 nucleotide sequence: TGTGCCAGCAGCCCTGCGGTCCAGAACACCGGGGAGCTGTTTTTT. Translating it yields CASSPAVQNTGELFF.

The chain employs TRBV27 and TRBJ2-3; D might be TRBD2 (6 bases). The CDR3 length is 15 residues. V was shortened by 6 bases and J by 0 bases, with 13 bases between the two germline ends. Germline CDR1 MNHEY, CDR2 SMNVEV (reference sequence). The CDR3 is CASRREQLSTDTQYF. DNA of the CDR3: TGTGCCAGCAGACGGGAGCAGCTTAGCACAGATACGCAGTATTTT.

V usage is TRBV28 and J usage is TRBJ1-2; 9 bases align to TRBD1. The germline V gene encodes CDR1 MDHEN and CDR2 SYDVKM. The CDR3 extends over 16 amino acids. With V trimmed by 2 bases and J by 7 bases, 11 bases remained unmatched. CDR3 sequence: CASSLRGTGWGGGYTF. CDR3 DNA: TGTGCCAGCAGTTTACGTGGGACAGGGTGGGGAGGTGGCTACACCTTC.

The DNA for the CDR3 is TGTGCCAGCAGCTACCCAGGGAGAACTGGGGCCAACGTCCTGACTTTC. This sequence encodes CASSYPGRTGANVLTF. This sequence joins TRBV7-9 and TRBJ2-6; D may correspond to TRBD1 or TRBD2 (5 bases each). Trimming pared 4 bases from V and 2 bases from J, leaving 12 bases between. Per the germline V gene, CDR1 is SEHNR and CDR2 is FQNEAQ (reference sequence). CDR3 length: 16 amino acids.

The rearrangement uses TRBV19 and TRBJ2-1; D may be TRBD2 (5 bases). Trimming shortened V by 5 bases and J by 10 bases, and 12 bases separated the two germline ends. The CDR3 is 12 amino acids. CDR1 and CDR2 from the germline V gene are LNHDA and SQIVND (reference sequence). The CDR3: CASSVLGDEQFF. The CDR3 DNA sequence: TGTGCCAGTAGTGTCCTGGGAGACGAGCAGTTCTTC.

V gene TRBV5-1 combines with J gene TRBJ2-4, with 10 bases matching TRBD1. Germline-derived CDR1 and CDR2 are SGHRS and YFSETQ. The CDR3 extends over 15 amino acids. Trimming removed 3 bases from V and 1 base from J; junction bases left unmatched: 1. The CDR3 is CASSSGQGAKNIQYF. DNA for the CDR3: TGCGCCAGCAGCTCGGGACAGGGGGCCAAAAACATTCAGTACTTC. Full variable domain (rest looked up from reference TRBV5-1 and TRBJ2-4): KAGVTQTPRYLIKTRGQQVTLSCSPISGHRSVSWYQQTPGQGLQFLFEYFSETQRNKGNFPGRFSGRQFSNSRSEMNVSTLELGDSALYLCASSSGQGAKNIQYFGAGTRLSVL.

This chain joins TRBV4-3 and TRBJ2-1, with D perhaps TRBD1 (5 bases). Trimming took 0 bases from V and 0 from J, leaving 9 bases between them. Germline V gene lookup returns CDR1 LGHNA and CDR2 YSLEER. This CDR3 has 16 amino acids. CDR3 sequence (DNA): TGCGCCAGCAGCCAAGAAGTGGGGCTCTCCTACAATGAGCAGTTCTTC. Translation gives CASSQEVGLSYNEQFF.

The chain employs TRBV19 and TRBJ2-1; D remains unclear. V lost 1 base and J 10 bases, leaving 11 bases between the germline ends. CDR3 size: 13 residues. Per germline, CDR1 LNHDA and CDR2 SQIVND (reference sequence). This CDR3 is CASSIAMVGEQFF. CDR3 DNA sequence: TGTGCCAGTAGTATAGCTATGGTTGGAGAGCAGTTCTTC.

There are a few counts of this clone. The chain is built from TRBV21-1 and TRBJ1-5; the DNA was not compared with TRBD1, the D call given in the table. TRBV21-1 is a pseudogene. There are 10 residues in the CDR3. Here the CDR3 reads CASSYQPQHF. The CDR3 bases are TGTGCCAGTTCATATCAGCCCCAGCATTTT.

The J gene is TRBJ1-2, the V gene TRBV6-1; D is perhaps TRBD1 (6 bases). Per germline, CDR1 MNHNS and CDR2 SASEGT. This CDR3 is built from 12 residues. Trimming pared 4 bases from V and 4 bases from J, leaving 7 bases between. CDR3 residues: CASSVGGYGYTF. As DNA, the CDR3 is TGTGCCAGCAGTGTAGGGGGCTATGGCTACACCTTC.

V gene TRBV5-1 combines with J gene TRBJ1-2; 9 positions match TRBD1. The CDR3 length is 14 residues. The junction had 2 bases not matched to a gene; V was cut back by 0 bases and J by 5 bases. Germline lookup yields CDR1 SGHRS and CDR2 YFSETQ. DNA for the CDR3: TGCGCCAGCAGCTTGGGACAGGGGGAATATGGCTACACCTTC. Its translation: CASSLGQGEYGYTF.